The 13 T cell receptor beta chains below were found in one sample sequenced in a study of post-analysis software for immune sequencing data. The antigens of these receptors remain unknown. Carried by the TCR beta cDNA libraries were unique molecular identifiers. TCRdb re-called the PCR reads through MiXCR, storing one row per CDR3 protein. The table has over 700,000 distinct CDR3 sequences, 30% seen once. Study-wide findings and caveats: With TRBV5-6, TRBV5-1 and TRBV20-1 included, about 5 TRBV segments were more frequent in patients than in controls.

Sequenced sample: blood. The receptors here all came from a girl aged 10-17 years with multiple sclerosis.

This clonotype came up a few times. The genes are TRBV20-1 and TRBJ2-1, with D tentatively TRBD2 (6 bases). Germline CDR1 reads DFQATT; CDR2 reads SNEGSKA (reference sequence). V was trimmed by 6 bases and J by 7 bases, leaving 22 bases between them. The length of the CDR3 is 15 residues. CDR3 bases: TGCAGTGCAAGGCCGGCGGAGGGCCCACGGAATGAGCAGTTCTTC. Amino acid sequence: CSARPAEGPRNEQFF.

This chain joins TRBV6-1 and TRBJ2-3; 13 positions agree with TRBD2. The CDR3 totals 19 residues. The J segment lost 0 bases and the V segment lost 6 bases, leaving 12 bases of the junction unmatched. Germline loops: CDR1 MNHNS, CDR2 SASEGT. CDR3 sequence: CASRDGTSGTPFSTDTQYF. The CDR3 coding sequence is TGTGCCAGCAGAGATGGGACTAGCGGGACCCCCTTTAGCACAGATACGCAGTATTTT.

In this sample, this clonotype turned up a few times. The chain recombines TRBV25-1 with TRBJ2-1; either TRBD1 or TRBD2 may fit D (5 bases each). CDR1 and CDR2 from the germline V gene are MGHDK and SYGVNS. This CDR3 comprises 11 residues. Trimming left V 10 bases short and J 9 bases short, with 13 bases between. CDR3 coding DNA: TGTGCCACCCGCCTTGGGGGTGAGCAGTTCTTC. It is translated as CATRLGGEQFF.

This clonotype was detected only a few times. The chain combines TRBV20-1 with TRBJ2-4; no clear D. Germline loops: CDR1 DFQATT, CDR2 SNEGSKA (reference sequence). The CDR3 totals 12 residues. The germline V and J ends were trimmed by 0 bases and 7 bases, with 7 bases remaining between them. The CDR3: CSARDSPNIQYF. The CDR3 coding sequence is TGCAGTGCTAGAGATTCCCCTAACATTCAGTACTTC.

The J gene is TRBJ1-4, the V gene TRBV25-1; 7 bases align to TRBD1. V shed 0 bases and J 8 bases; nucleotides not matched to a gene: 9. Looked up from germline, CDR1 is MGHDK and CDR2 is SYGVNS. This CDR3 has 16 amino acids. CDR3 DNA sequence: TGTGCCAGCAGTGAATACTGGACAGGAGGGAAAGAAAAACTGTTTTTT. It specifies CASSEYWTGGKEKLFF.

This clonotype has only a few counts. The V and J genes are TRBV27 and TRBJ2-3; a possible D gene is TRBD2 (7 bases). CDR1 and CDR2 from the germline V gene are MNHEY and SMNVEV (reference sequence). The CDR3 is made up of 14 amino acids. Trimming pared 6 bases from V and 4 bases from J, leaving 14 bases between. The CDR3 DNA follows: TGTGCCAGCAGGGAGGGGGGGGCCCCAGATACGCAGTATTTT. Residues: CASREGGAPDTQYF.

The chain is built from TRBV27 and TRBJ1-2; D is unclear. CDR1 and CDR2 (germline): MNHEY, SMNVEV (reference sequence). Trimming shortened V by 2 bases and J by 4 bases, and 11 bases separated the two germline ends. The CDR3 spans 14 residues. For the CDR3, the DNA is TGTGCCAGCAGTTTAGGTCCGGCTGCCTATGGCTACACCTTC. Amino acids: CASSLGPAAYGYTF.

In this sample, this clonotype turned up a few times. A junction end diverges from the germline sequence, so it may reflect a read error. V usage is TRBV12-3 or TRBV12-4 and J usage is TRBJ1-1, with 7 nucleotides matching TRBD1. The CDR3 contains 14 residues. The CDR3 sequence is CASSFSRGNAEAFF. The CDR3 DNA reads as TGTGCCAGCAGTTTTAGCAGGGGGAACGCTGAAGCTTTCTTT.

This clonotype has a handful of counts. The rearrangement links TRBV11-2 to TRBJ2-7; TRBD2 is a possible D gene (6 bases). Germline CDR1 reads SGHAT; CDR2 reads FQNNGV. Deletions cut 4 bases from V and 4 bases from J, with 17 bases between. There are 15 residues in the CDR3. CDR3 in DNA: TGTGCCAGCAGCTGGTTGGGAGCGGGTGGTTACGAGCAGTACTTC. This sequence encodes CASSWLGAGGYEQYF.

With respect to this clonotype: At one end, the junction sequence differs from germline, possibly due to a read error. The V and J genes are TRBV28 and TRBJ2-2; D possibly matches TRBD1 or TRBD2 (5 bases each). This CDR3 has 14 amino acids. The germline CDR1 and CDR2 sequences are MDHEN and SYDVKM. The CDR3 bases are TGTGTCAGCCGCGGGCTCAGGGCCACCGGGGAGCTGTTTTTT. This translates into CVSRGLRATGELFF. The entire variable domain, with the rest obtained from reference TRBV28 and TRBJ2-2, is as follows: DVKVTQSSRYLVKRTGEKVFLECVQDMDHENMFWYRQDPGLGLRLIYFSYDVKMKEKGDIPEGYSVSREKKERFSLILESASTNQTSMYLCVSRGLRATGELFFGEGSRLTVL.

V gene TRBV27 combines with J gene TRBJ2-3; TRBD2 aligns across 8 bases. V was clipped by 1 base and J by 3 bases; unmatched bases: 6. Looked up from germline, CDR1 is MNHEY and CDR2 is SMNVEV (reference sequence). The length of the CDR3 is 16 residues. The CDR3 coding sequence is TGTGCCAGCAGTTTATACGGGAGGGCCCGGACAGATACGCAGTATTTT. It is translated as CASSLYGRARTDTQYF.

In regard to this clonotype: This may come from a read error, since a much larger clone is one base off. This chain uses TRBV29-1 with TRBJ2-1, with D unclear. CDR1 and CDR2 (germline): SQVTM, ANQGSEA. The CDR3 length is 11 residues. Trimming cost V 0 bases and J 10 bases, with 7 bases left between them. The CDR3 spells CSVEDVSEQFF. CDR3 nucleotide sequence: TGCAGCGTTGAAGATGTAAGCGAGCAGTTCTTC.

The rearrangement uses TRBV4-3 and TRBJ2-7; 9 bases map to TRBD2. Germline V CDR1 and CDR2: LGHNA, YSLEER. The V and J ends lost 1 base and 3 bases, in that order; junction bases with no gene match: 7. The CDR3 is 16 residues long. In DNA form, the CDR3 reads TGCGCCAGCAGCCAAGGCGCAGCGGGAGGCCGCTACGAGCAGTACTTC. Translated: CASSQGAAGGRYEQYF.